The 5 T cell receptor beta chains below come from one sample, sequenced in a study of neoadjuvant nivolumab and ipilimumab in lung cancer. TCRdb's table, derived via immunoSEQ multiplex PCR, lists solely in-frame clones and lacks some. The sample records around 20,000 clones, around 80% being singletons. The starting material was tumor tissue, obtained after neoadjuvant nivolumab, alone or with ipilimumab, at or shortly before surgery. Receptors were obtained from an adult with non-small cell lung cancer.

This sequence joins TRBV4-1 and TRBJ1-2; unclear D gene. The V and J ends lost 2 bases and 4 bases respectively, with 8 bases between them. Germline assignment: CDR1 MGHRA and CDR2 YSYEKL. The CDR3 has 13 residues. CDR3 in amino acids: CASSQSGIYGYTF. The CDR3 DNA follows: TGCGCCAGCAGCCAATCCGGGATCTATGGCTACACCTTC.

The V and J genes are TRBV6-5 and TRBJ2-2, with 8 bases lining up with TRBD2. The CDR3 spans 15 residues. Trimming cost V 4 bases and J 9 bases; bases outside gene matches: 10. From germline, CDR1 is MNHEY and CDR2 SVGAGI. The CDR3 spells CASSSPGREVRELFF. The DNA of the CDR3 is TGTGCCAGCAGTTCCCCGGGGCGGGAGGTCCGGGAGCTGTTTTTT.

This chain links TRBV5-4 with TRBJ1-2, with D possibly matching TRBD1 (6 bases). Looked up from germline, CDR1 is SGHNT and CDR2 is YYREEE (reference sequence). Trimming shortened V by 4 bases and J by 3 bases, and 19 bases separated the two germline ends. CDR3 size: 16 residues. The DNA for the CDR3 is TGTGCCAGCAGCGCATCTACAGGGAATCTCTACTATGGCTACACCTTC. Translating gives CASSASTGNLYYGYTF.

The chain recombines TRBV9 with TRBJ2-3, with D perhaps being TRBD1 or TRBD2 (5 bases each). Per germline, CDR1 SGDLS and CDR2 YYNGEE. The CDR3 contains 16 residues. The V end was cut by 5 bases, the J end by 0 bases, with 16 bases between. CDR3 residues: CASRKSGDPSTDTQYF. As DNA, the CDR3 is TGTGCCAGCAGAAAAAGTGGGGACCCTAGCACAGATACGCAGTATTTT.

The chain is built from TRBV6-5 and TRBJ2-5; 7 bases are shared with TRBD2. From germline, CDR1 is MNHEY and CDR2 SVGAGI. J gave up 9 bases and V 7 bases, and 17 bases lay outside the gene matches. The CDR3 sequence is 15 residues long. CDR3: CASTEGGGNLAAQYF. In DNA form, the CDR3 reads TGTGCCAGCACCGAGGGTGGGGGGAACCTAGCGGCCCAGTACTTC.